This T cell receptor beta chain was documented in a study of Ad26.COV2.S vaccination and SARS-CoV-2 variants. Background on the study: The authors gave Ad26.COV2.S intramuscularly, either once or twice 56 days apart.

Produced via immunoSEQ multiplex PCR; TCRdb's table is partial and in-frame only. The sample comprises under 400,000 clones, about nine tenths of which are singletons, and about 3.5% rests with the top ten. Notes on the study in general: CD8+ and CD4+ T cells specific for spike reportedly responded with substantial breadth after vaccination.

The treatment was: over 15 received Ad26.COV2.S at low or high dose, single or two shots; roughly five received placebo; per-sample allocation not given. Following the first vaccine or placebo injection, samples were taken on day 63. The donor's status was that of an adult aged 18-55 years in Boston. CDR1 and CDR2 (germline): GTSNPN, SVGIG (reference sequence). This CDR3 has 11 amino acids. This clone was seen more than once but under ten times. Its antigen is currently unknown. The junction departs from the called germline gene at one end, perhaps through a read error. The sequence was obtained from a person between 18 and 65 years old who received the Ad26.COV2.S COVID-19 vaccine or a placebo. The chain recombines TRBV30 with TRBJ1-1; possible D gene TRBD1, 5 bases. The specimen comprised peripheral blood, sampled in a trial of Ad26.COV2.S vaccine versus placebo. DNA for the CDR3: TGTGCCTGGAGCCTGGGACGCTCCGCCGTCTTT. Its protein product is CAWSLGRSAVF.